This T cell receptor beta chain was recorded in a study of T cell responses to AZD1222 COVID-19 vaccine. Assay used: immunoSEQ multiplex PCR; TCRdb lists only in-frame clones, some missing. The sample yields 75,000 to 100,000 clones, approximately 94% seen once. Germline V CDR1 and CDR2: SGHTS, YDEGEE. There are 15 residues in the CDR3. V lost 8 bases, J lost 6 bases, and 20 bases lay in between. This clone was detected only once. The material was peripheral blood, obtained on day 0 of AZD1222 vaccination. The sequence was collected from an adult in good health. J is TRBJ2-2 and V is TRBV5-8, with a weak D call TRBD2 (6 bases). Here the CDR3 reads CARRVLPGAAGELFF. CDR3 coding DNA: TGTGCCAGACGAGTTCTTCCGGGAGCTGCCGGGGAGCTGTTTTTT. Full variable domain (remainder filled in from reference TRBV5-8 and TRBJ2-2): EAGVTQSPTHLIKTRGQQATLRCSPISGHTSVYWYQQALGLGLQFLLWYDEGEERNRGNFPPRFSGRQFPNYSSELNVNALELEDSALYLCARRVLPGAAGELFFGEGSRLTVL.